These T cell receptor beta chains were read from a single sample in a study of CD8 T cells in Susac syndrome. TCRdb ran MiXCR on the immunoSEQ multiplex PCR reads and lists one entry per CDR3 protein. The table has fewer than 200,000 distinct CDR3 sequences, approximately 95% seen once. Material: CD4+ T cells from PBMCs. The receptors originated from a human donor in good health. Both conserved end residues are part of each CDR3. D genes are given only for firm matches. Expanded clones get a size class; other rows say once, few or many, or leave the size out.

v_gene: TRBV3-1; j_gene: TRBJ2-1; abundance: NA; d_gene: NA; CDR3aa: CASSQGLADFSLDEQFF; CDR3nt: TGTGCCAGCAGCCAAGGGCTCGCGGACTTCTCCCTTGATGAGCAGTTCTTC
v_gene: TRBV29-1; j_gene: TRBJ2-3; abundance: NA; d_gene: TRBD1; CDR3aa: CSVEQGAVTDTQYF; CDR3nt: TGCAGCGTTGAGCAGGGGGCCGTGACAGATACGCAGTATTTT
v_gene: TRBV29-1; j_gene: TRBJ2-3; abundance: NA; d_gene: NA; CDR3aa: CSVAKDSKDTQYF; CDR3nt: TGCAGCGTTGCTAAGGACAGCAAAGATACGCAGTATTTT
v_gene: TRBV3-1; j_gene: TRBJ2-4; abundance: once; d_gene: TRBD2; CDR3aa: CASSQEGGWNIQYF; CDR3nt: TGTGCCAGCAGCCAAGAGGGAGGGTGGAACATTCAGTACTTC
v_gene: TRBV20-1; j_gene: TRBJ2-5; abundance: NA; d_gene: NA; CDR3aa: CSARDGLAGETQYF; CDR3nt: TGCAGTGCTAGAGATGGGTTGGCGGGAGAGACCCAGTACTTC
v_gene: TRBV29-1; j_gene: TRBJ2-5; abundance: NA; d_gene: TRBD1; CDR3aa: CSVHRGRGETQYF; CDR3nt: TGCAGCGTTCACAGGGGGCGCGGAGAGACCCAGTACTTC
v_gene: TRBV2; j_gene: TRBJ2-7; abundance: NA; d_gene: NA; CDR3aa: CASSEALVQINYF; CDR3nt: TGTGCCAGCAGTGAAGCGCTTGTACAGATCAACTACTTC
v_gene: TRBV4-3; j_gene: TRBJ2-1; abundance: once; d_gene: NA; CDR3aa: CASSQEWGNEQFF; CDR3nt: TGCGCCAGCAGCCAAGAGTGGGGGAATGAGCAGTTCTTC
v_gene: TRBV20-1; j_gene: TRBJ1-5; abundance: NA; d_gene: TRBD1; CDR3aa: CSAPSGQGGQPQHF; CDR3nt: TGCAGTGCCCCCTCGGGACAGGGGGGGCAGCCCCAGCATTTT
v_gene: TRBV18; j_gene: TRBJ1-5; abundance: NA; d_gene: NA; CDR3aa: CASSPLGSASAQPQHF; CDR3nt: TGTGCCAGCTCACCACTAGGGAGTGCCTCGGCACAGCCCCAGCATTTT
v_gene: TRBV29-1; j_gene: TRBJ2-3; abundance: NA; d_gene: TRBD2; CDR3aa: CSVEPRGREGRSQYF; CDR3nt: TGCAGCGTTGAACCGAGGGGGCGGGAGGGCCGATCGCAGTATTTT
v_gene: TRBV20-1; j_gene: TRBJ2-7; abundance: NA; d_gene: TRBD2; CDR3aa: CSAKAAAGNYEQYF; CDR3nt: TGCAGTGCCAAGGCCGCAGCGGGGAACTACGAGCAGTACTTC
v_gene: TRBV5-1; j_gene: TRBJ2-7; abundance: NA; d_gene: NA; CDR3aa: CASSPAGPPYEQYF; CDR3nt: TGCGCCAGCAGTCCGGCAGGGCCGCCCTACGAGCAGTACTTC
v_gene: TRBV6-1; j_gene: TRBJ1-2; abundance: NA; d_gene: TRBD1; CDR3aa: CASSPLQGLVNYGYTF; CDR3nt: TGTGCCAGCAGTCCCTTACAGGGGTTGGTCAACTATGGCTACACCTTC
v_gene: TRBV27; j_gene: TRBJ1-1; abundance: NA; d_gene: NA; CDR3aa: CASSPQGDTEAFF; CDR3nt: TGTGCCAGCAGCCCCCAAGGGGACACTGAAGCTTTCTTT
v_gene: TRBV24-1; j_gene: TRBJ2-4; abundance: NA; d_gene: TRBD1; CDR3aa: CANGQGANIQYF; CDR3nt: TGTGCCAATGGACAGGGGGCTAACATTCAGTACTTC
v_gene: TRBV20-1; j_gene: TRBJ2-2; abundance: NA; d_gene: NA; CDR3aa: CSAMPQGGRNTGELFF; CDR3nt: TGCAGTGCTATGCCCCAAGGGGGTCGGAACACCGGGGAGCTGTTTTTT
v_gene: TRBV4-3; j_gene: TRBJ2-7; abundance: NA; d_gene: NA; CDR3aa: CASSQDGTWLHF; CDR3nt: TGCGCCAGCAGCCAAGATGGGACTTGGCTTCACTTC
v_gene: TRBV20-1; j_gene: TRBJ2-5; abundance: NA; d_gene: NA; CDR3aa: CSASPGLGETQYF; CDR3nt: TGCAGTGCTAGTCCGGGGTTGGGAGAGACCCAGTACTTC
v_gene: TRBV18; j_gene: TRBJ2-1; abundance: NA; d_gene: TRBD1; CDR3aa: CASSRRDREYEQFF; CDR3nt: TGTGCCAGCTCACGCCGGGACAGGGAGTATGAGCAGTTCTTC
v_gene: TRBV27; j_gene: TRBJ2-7; abundance: once; d_gene: NA; CDR3aa: CASSFLDTLEQYF; CDR3nt: TGTGCCAGCAGTTTTTTGGACACCCTAGAGCAGTACTTC
v_gene: TRBV9; j_gene: TRBJ2-5; abundance: NA; d_gene: NA; CDR3aa: CASSVGIRETQETQYF; CDR3nt: TGTGCCAGCAGCGTAGGAATCCGAGAGACCCAAGAGACCCAGTACTTC